The rows below give T cell receptor beta chains drawn from one sample of a study of beta chain features in type 1 diabetes. This table comes from immunoSEQ multiplex PCR, and its TCRdb copy is limited to in-frame clones, with some not included. The table has fewer than 300,000 clones, about a tenth seen once. Sequenced: naive CD4+ T cells from blood. The source is a man aged 25 to 40 with type 1 diabetes. CDR3s include the opening cysteine and the closing phenylalanine or tryptophan. D genes are given only for firm matches. Where a row states a size, it is once, few, many or the class of an expanded clone; other rows omit it.

v_gene,d_gene,abundance,j_gene,CDR3nt,CDR3aa
TRBV14,NA,few,TRBJ2-5,TGTGCCAGCAGCTTGTCCGGGACATCGGAGACCCAGTACTTC,CASSLSGTSETQYF
TRBV4-2,NA,few,TRBJ2-2,TGTGCCAGCAGCCCCGTCGCCGGGGAGCTGTTTTTT,CASSPVAGELFF
TRBV2,NA,NA,TRBJ1-6,TGTGCCAGTGCGCGGGAGGCTCGATCACCCCTCCACTTT,CASAREARSPLHF
TRBV5-4,TRBD2,NA,TRBJ2-3,TGTGCCACCAATAGCGGGGGGGCCCAAGGCACAGATACGCAGTATTTT,CATNSGGAQGTDTQYF
TRBV5-6,NA,NA,TRBJ1-5,TGTGCCAGCAGCTTCGGAGGGTCTCAGCCCCAGCATTTT,CASSFGGSQPQHF
TRBV27,NA,NA,TRBJ2-1,TGTGCCAGCAGTGGCCGGGACAATGAGCAGTTCTTC,CASSGRDNEQFF
TRBV7-9,NA,few,TRBJ2-3,TGTGCCAGCACCCCGACGGAGGATACGCAGTATTTT,CASTPTEDTQYF
TRBV30,TRBD1,few,TRBJ2-1,TGTGCCCTCGGACAGGGATCCTACAATGAGCAGTTCTTC,CALGQGSYNEQFF
TRBV5-1,TRBD2,NA,TRBJ2-3,TGCGCCACCAGGGACTACACAGATACGCAGTATTTT,CATRDYTDTQYF
TRBV4-2,TRBD2,NA,TRBJ2-7,TGTGCCAGCAACGTTCGGGACGGGAGGTCCGAGCAGTACTTC,CASNVRDGRSEQYF
TRBV7-9,NA,few,TRBJ2-3,TGTGCCAGCAGCCGCCAGGGGGATACGCAGTATTTT,CASSRQGDTQYF
TRBV4-3,TRBD1,NA,TRBJ1-2,TGCGCCAGCAGCCAAGCGCAGGGGGTATGGTATGGCTACACCTTC,CASSQAQGVWYGYTF
TRBV6-1,NA,NA,TRBJ2-1,TGTGCCAGCAGTGAAAGGAGAGGGCGCACCTACAATGAGCAGTTCTTC,CASSERRGRTYNEQFF
TRBV5-1,TRBD2,NA,TRBJ2-3,TGCGCCAGCAGCTTGACCCCGGGGGGGGGAGATACGCAGTATTTT,CASSLTPGGGDTQYF
TRBV9,TRBD1,few,TRBJ1-6,TGTGCCAGCAGCAAGGGGACAGGCGGGGATAATTCACCCCTCCACTTT,CASSKGTGGDNSPLHF
TRBV2,NA,few,TRBJ2-7,TGTGCCAGCAGACTCGGGACACAAGGCTACGAGCAGTACTTC,CASRLGTQGYEQYF
TRBV7-2,NA,few,TRBJ1-1,TGTGCCAGCAGCTTAGGCGGTGCTAACACTGAAGCTTTCTTT,CASSLGGANTEAFF
TRBV6-1,TRBD1,NA,TRBJ2-4,TGTGCCAGCAGTCCACACAGGGGAAACATTCAGTACTTC,CASSPHRGNIQYF
TRBV9,TRBD2,NA,TRBJ2-3,TGTGCCAGCAGCGTAGCTTTGGGAGGGAGAGATACGCAGTATTTT,CASSVALGGRDTQYF
TRBV7-3,NA,few,TRBJ2-2,TGTGCCAGCAGCCGGACAGTGAACACCGGGGAGCTGTTTTTT,CASSRTVNTGELFF
TRBV29-1,NA,NA,TRBJ1-2,TGCAGCGTTGATACGGCCGTCTCGGGTGGCTACACCTTC,CSVDTAVSGGYTF
TRBV18,TRBD1,few,TRBJ1-4,TGTGCCAGCTCACCACGACAGGGGCGCTCGGAAAAACTGTTTTTT,CASSPRQGRSEKLFF
TRBV6-5,NA,few,TRBJ2-3,TGTGCCAGCAGCCAGGCAGATACGCAGTATTTT,CASSQADTQYF
TRBV5-1,TRBD1,few,TRBJ2-3,TGCGCCAGCAACGACAGGGGAGGACCAGATACGCAGTATTTT,CASNDRGGPDTQYF
TRBV18,TRBD1,NA,TRBJ1-1,TGTGCCAGCTCACCCTGGACAGGTTTGACTGAAGCTTTCTTT,CASSPWTGLTEAFF
TRBV7-8,TRBD2,NA,TRBJ2-1,TGTGCCAGCAGCTTAATAGCGGGGGTCCTTTACGGTGAGCAGTTCTTC,CASSLIAGVLYGEQFF
TRBV4-1,NA,few,TRBJ2-1,TGCGCCAGCAGCCAAGGTAGAGTGGGGAGCGCCTACAATGAGCAGTTCTTC,CASSQGRVGSAYNEQFF
TRBV2,NA,NA,TRBJ1-1,TGTGCCAGCAAACTAGAGGTGCAAAAAGCTTTCTTT,CASKLEVQKAFF
TRBV2,TRBD1,NA,TRBJ2-7,TGTGCCAGCAGTGAGGACAGGGGGACCTACGAGCAGTACTTC,CASSEDRGTYEQYF
TRBV4-2,TRBD1,NA,TRBJ2-7,TGTGCCAGCAGCCAACCTTACTCGGACAGGGGCTCCTACGAGCAGTACTTC,CASSQPYSDRGSYEQYF
TRBV6-5,NA,NA,TRBJ2-5,TGTGCCAGTAAGGGTGCCAGGGGGGTAGAGACCCAGTACTTC,CASKGARGVETQYF
TRBV19,NA,NA,TRBJ2-4,TGTGCCAGTAGTATCGGTAGTGGAGCCAAAAACATTCAGTACTTC,CASSIGSGAKNIQYF
TRBV2,TRBD1,few,TRBJ1-5,TGTGCCAGCAGTGAACAGGGGGGCAATCAGCCCCAGCATTTT,CASSEQGGNQPQHF
TRBV23-1,NA,few,TRBJ1-2,TGCGCCAGCAGTCATGGGGGCTTCGGGTATGGCTACACCTTC,CASSHGGFGYGYTF
TRBV4-2,NA,NA,TRBJ2-2,TGTGCCAGCAGCCAACTCGGGAAGGCGGGCGGGGAGCTGTTTTTT,CASSQLGKAGGELFF
TRBV5-1,NA,NA,TRBJ2-5,TGCGCCACCTCGACAGGGACTCAAGAGACCCAGTACTTC,CATSTGTQETQYF
TRBV5-1,NA,few,TRBJ2-7,TGCGCCAGCAGCGAGCAGGGCTACGAGCAGTACTTC,CASSEQGYEQYF
TRBV2,TRBD2,NA,TRBJ2-2,TGTGCCAGCGAGCGGGGCAGCGGGGAGCTGTTTTTT,CASERGSGELFF
TRBV5-4,TRBD2,NA,TRBJ2-5,TGTGCCAGCAGCCCCGGGACTAGCGGGGGGACCAGGGGGGCAGAGACCCAGTACTTC,CASSPGTSGGTRGAETQYF